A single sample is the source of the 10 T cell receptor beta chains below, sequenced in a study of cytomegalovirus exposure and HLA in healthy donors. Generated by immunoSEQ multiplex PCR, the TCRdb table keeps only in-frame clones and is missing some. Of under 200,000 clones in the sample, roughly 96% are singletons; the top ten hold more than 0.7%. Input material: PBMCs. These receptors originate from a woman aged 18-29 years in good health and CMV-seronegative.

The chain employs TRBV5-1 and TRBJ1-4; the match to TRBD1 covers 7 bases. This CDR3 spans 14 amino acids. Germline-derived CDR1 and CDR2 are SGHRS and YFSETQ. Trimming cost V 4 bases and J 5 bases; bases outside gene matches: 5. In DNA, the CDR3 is TGCGCCAGCAGCCGACAGGGTGTAAATGAAAAACTGTTTTTT. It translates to CASSRQGVNEKLFF.

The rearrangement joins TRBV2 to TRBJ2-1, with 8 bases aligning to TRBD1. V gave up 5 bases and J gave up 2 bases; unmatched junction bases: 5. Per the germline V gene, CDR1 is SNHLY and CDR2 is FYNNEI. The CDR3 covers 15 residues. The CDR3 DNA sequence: TGTGCCAGCAGTACCGGGACAGGTCCCTACAATGAGCAGTTCTTC. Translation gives CASSTGTGPYNEQFF. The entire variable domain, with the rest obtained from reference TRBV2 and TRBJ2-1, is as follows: EPEVTQTPSHQVTQMGQEVILRCVPISNHLYFYWYRQILGQKVEFLVSFYNNEISEKSEIFDDQFSVERPDGSNFTLKIRSTKLEDSAMYFCASSTGTGPYNEQFFGPGTRLTVL.

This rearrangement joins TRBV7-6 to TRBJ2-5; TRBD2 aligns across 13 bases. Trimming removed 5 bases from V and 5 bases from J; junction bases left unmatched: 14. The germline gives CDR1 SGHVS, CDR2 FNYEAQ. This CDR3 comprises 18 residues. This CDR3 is CASSLDPLGLAGVETQYF. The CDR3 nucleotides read TGTGCCAGCAGCCTGGACCCATTAGGACTAGCGGGGGTGGAGACCCAGTACTTC.

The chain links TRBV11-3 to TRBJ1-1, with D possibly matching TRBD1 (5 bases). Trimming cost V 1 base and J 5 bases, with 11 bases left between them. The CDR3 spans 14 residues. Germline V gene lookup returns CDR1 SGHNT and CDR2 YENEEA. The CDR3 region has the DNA TGTGCCAGCAGCTTAGGGGGCAGTAGGACTGAAGCTTTCTTT. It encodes CASSLGGSRTEAFF. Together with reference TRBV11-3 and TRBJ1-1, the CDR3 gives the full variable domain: EAGVVQSPRYKIIEKKQPVAFWCNPISGHNTLYWYLQNLGQGPELLIRYENEEAVDDSQLPKDRFSAERLKGVDSTLKIQPAELGDSAVYLCASSLGGSRTEAFFGQGTRLTVV.

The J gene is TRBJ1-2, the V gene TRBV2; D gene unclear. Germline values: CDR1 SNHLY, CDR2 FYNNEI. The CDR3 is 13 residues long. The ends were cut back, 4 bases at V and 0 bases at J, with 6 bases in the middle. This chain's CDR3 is CASSVRPNYGYTF. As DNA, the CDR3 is TGTGCCAGCAGTGTGCGTCCTAACTATGGCTACACCTTC.

The DNA for the CDR3 is TGTGCCAGCACCTTCGTGGGGGGAGATTCACCCCTCCACTTT. Amino acids: CASTFVGGDSPLHF. V and J are TRBV6-1 and TRBJ1-6, with a tentative D call TRBD1 (5 bases). The germline gives CDR1 MNHNS, CDR2 SASEGT. The V end lost 7 bases, the J end lost 8 bases, and 15 bases lay between the germline ends. This CDR3 comprises 14 residues.

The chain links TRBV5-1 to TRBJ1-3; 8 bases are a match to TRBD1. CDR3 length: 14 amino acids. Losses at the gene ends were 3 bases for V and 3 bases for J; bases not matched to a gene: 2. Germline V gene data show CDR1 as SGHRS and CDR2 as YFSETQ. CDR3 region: CASSSGQGGNTIYF. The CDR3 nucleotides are TGCGCCAGCAGCTCAGGACAGGGTGGAAACACCATATATTTT. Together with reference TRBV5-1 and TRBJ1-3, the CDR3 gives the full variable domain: KAGVTQTPRYLIKTRGQQVTLSCSPISGHRSVSWYQQTPGQGLQFLFEYFSETQRNKGNFPGRFSGRQFSNSRSEMNVSTLELGDSALYLCASSSGQGGNTIYFGEGSWLTVV.

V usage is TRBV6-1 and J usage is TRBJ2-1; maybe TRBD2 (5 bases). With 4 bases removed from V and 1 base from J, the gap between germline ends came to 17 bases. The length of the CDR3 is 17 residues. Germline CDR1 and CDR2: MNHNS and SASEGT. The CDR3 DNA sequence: TGTGCCAGCAGTGCCTCCATTGGGCGAGGGTCCTACAATGAGCAGTTCTTC. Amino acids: CASSASIGRGSYNEQFF.

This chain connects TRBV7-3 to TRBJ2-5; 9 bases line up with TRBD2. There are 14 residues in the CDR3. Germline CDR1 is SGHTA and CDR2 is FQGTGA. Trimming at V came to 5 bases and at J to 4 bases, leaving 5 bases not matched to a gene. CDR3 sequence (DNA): TGTGCCAGCAGCAAGCGGGGGGCAGGAGAGACCCAGTACTTC. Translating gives CASSKRGAGETQYF.

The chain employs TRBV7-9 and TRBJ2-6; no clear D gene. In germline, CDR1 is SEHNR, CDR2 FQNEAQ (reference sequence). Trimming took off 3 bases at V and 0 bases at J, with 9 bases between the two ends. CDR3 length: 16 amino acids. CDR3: CASSFSQTSGANVLTF. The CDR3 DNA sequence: TGTGCCAGCAGCTTTTCACAGACCTCTGGGGCCAACGTCCTGACTTTC.